This is a list of T cell receptor beta chains from one sample in a study of blood T cell repertoires in COVID-19. Using immunoSEQ multiplex PCR, the repertoire was profiled, and TCRdb retains in-frame clones only, with some absent. The sample holds roughly 290,000 clones, around 90% seen once. Specimen: peripheral blood. The receptors come from a woman aged 25 to 45 with COVID-19, enrolled during active disease. The CDR3 runs from the conserved cysteine through the conserved F or W. The order of the fields is CDR3 DNA, CDR3 protein, D gene, clone size, V gene, J gene, CDR3 length. D genes are given only for firm matches. The size of a clone is reported for some rows only, either as once, few or many, or as a class for expanded clones.

CDR3 DNA: TGTGCCAGCAGTCCTTTACAGGGGTGGGCAACTAATGAAAAACTGTTTTTT; CDR3 protein: CASSPLQGWATNEKLFF; D gene: TRBD1; clone size: .; V gene: TRBV28; J gene: TRBJ1-4; CDR3 length: 17
CDR3 DNA: TGCGCCAGCAGCATTGACAGCTCCTACGAGCAGTACTTC; CDR3 protein: CASSIDSSYEQYF; D gene: .; clone size: .; V gene: TRBV5-1; J gene: TRBJ2-7; CDR3 length: 13
CDR3 DNA: TGTGCCAGCAGCAAAGTCGGGGGGTCTCGATACGAGCAGTACTTC; CDR3 protein: CASSKVGGSRYEQYF; D gene: .; clone size: .; V gene: TRBV21-1; J gene: TRBJ2-7; CDR3 length: 15
CDR3 DNA: TGTGCCAGCTGGACTAGCGGGAGAGGAACCGGGGAGCTGTTTTTT; CDR3 protein: CASWTSGRGTGELFF; D gene: TRBD2; clone size: .; V gene: TRBV28; J gene: TRBJ2-2; CDR3 length: 15
CDR3 DNA: TGCAGTGCTAGTTACGGAGGAACTAATGAAAAACTGTTTTTT; CDR3 protein: CSASYGGTNEKLFF; D gene: .; clone size: .; V gene: TRBV20-1; J gene: TRBJ1-4; CDR3 length: 14
CDR3 DNA: TGTGCCAGCAGTGGAGACACTGAAGCTTTCTTT; CDR3 protein: CASSGDTEAFF; D gene: .; clone size: .; V gene: TRBV2; J gene: TRBJ1-1; CDR3 length: 11
CDR3 DNA: TGCGCCAGCAGCCAAGAAAGCGGGAGCTGGAACGAGCAGTACTTC; CDR3 protein: CASSQESGSWNEQYF; D gene: TRBD2; clone size: .; V gene: TRBV4-3; J gene: TRBJ2-7; CDR3 length: 15
CDR3 DNA: TGCAGCGCTACAGGGGGCTTCGCCTACGAGCAGTACTTC; CDR3 protein: CSATGGFAYEQYF; D gene: TRBD1; clone size: .; V gene: TRBV29-1; J gene: TRBJ2-7; CDR3 length: 13
CDR3 DNA: TGTGCCAGAAGCCGCCCGGGGATCAATTCACCCCTCCACTTT; CDR3 protein: CARSRPGINSPLHF; D gene: .; clone size: medium-sized; V gene: TRBV5-3; J gene: TRBJ1-6; CDR3 length: 14
CDR3 DNA: TGTGCCATCAGTGAGTCGGGGGGGGACGGGCCCCAGCATTTT; CDR3 protein: CAISESGGDGPQHF; D gene: .; clone size: .; V gene: TRBV10-3; J gene: TRBJ1-5; CDR3 length: 14
CDR3 DNA: TGTGCCAGCTCACCAGACAGGCAGGGGGCCCAGTACTTC; CDR3 protein: CASSPDRQGAQYF; D gene: TRBD1; clone size: .; V gene: TRBV18; J gene: TRBJ2-5; CDR3 length: 13
CDR3 DNA: TGTGCCACGTCTCTAGCGGTAAATTACAATGAGCAGTTCTTC; CDR3 protein: CATSLAVNYNEQFF; D gene: TRBD2; clone size: .; V gene: TRBV10-3; J gene: TRBJ2-1; CDR3 length: 14
CDR3 DNA: TGTGCCACCAGTGATCCCCGGGACAGGACTTCGGGTAGCGGGAGGGCCGGCACCGGGGAGCTGTTTTTT; CDR3 protein: CATSDPRDRTSGSGRAGTGELFF; D gene: TRBD2; clone size: .; V gene: TRBV24-1; J gene: TRBJ2-2; CDR3 length: 23
CDR3 DNA: TGTGCCAGCAGCTTAGAGGGGCACACTGAAGCTTTCTTT; CDR3 protein: CASSLEGHTEAFF; D gene: .; clone size: once; V gene: TRBV13; J gene: TRBJ1-1; CDR3 length: 13
CDR3 DNA: TGTGCCAGCAGTGTCCCGACAGGGAGCAACGAGCAGTACTTC; CDR3 protein: CASSVPTGSNEQYF; D gene: TRBD1; clone size: .; V gene: TRBV25-1; J gene: TRBJ2-7; CDR3 length: 14
CDR3 DNA: TGTGCCAGTAGTATCGGGGGACTAGCGGGAGATGAGCAGTTCTTC; CDR3 protein: CASSIGGLAGDEQFF; D gene: TRBD2; clone size: .; V gene: TRBV19; J gene: TRBJ2-1; CDR3 length: 15
CDR3 DNA: TGTGCCAGCAGTAAGCGGGGTGACCGGGAGAACATTCAGTACTTC; CDR3 protein: CASSKRGDRENIQYF; D gene: TRBD2; clone size: .; V gene: TRBV9; J gene: TRBJ2-4; CDR3 length: 15
CDR3 DNA: TGCAGCGTCGAAAGCCTAGAGGAGGATGAAAAACTGTTTTTT; CDR3 protein: CSVESLEEDEKLFF; D gene: .; clone size: few; V gene: TRBV29-1; J gene: TRBJ1-4; CDR3 length: 14
CDR3 DNA: TGTGCCAGCAGCTTACTAGGGGGCAGAGTCACTGAAGCTTTCTTT; CDR3 protein: CASSLLGGRVTEAFF; D gene: TRBD1; clone size: once; V gene: TRBV7-3; J gene: TRBJ1-1; CDR3 length: 15
CDR3 DNA: TGCAGCGTTGACGAGCGGGAGGGCCCCAAAAACATTCAGTACTTC; CDR3 protein: CSVDEREGPKNIQYF; D gene: TRBD2; clone size: .; V gene: TRBV29-1; J gene: TRBJ2-4; CDR3 length: 15
CDR3 DNA: TGTGCCAGCTCACCAAGAGGGGGAGGGGTTGGCAATCAGCCCCAGCATTTT; CDR3 protein: CASSPRGGGVGNQPQHF; D gene: .; clone size: .; V gene: TRBV18; J gene: TRBJ1-5; CDR3 length: 17
CDR3 DNA: TGCGCCAGCCAGGCAGGTACACTCTCTGGAAACACCATATATTTT; CDR3 protein: CASQAGTLSGNTIYF; D gene: .; clone size: .; V gene: TRBV4-1; J gene: TRBJ1-3; CDR3 length: 15
CDR3 DNA: TGCAGTGCTAGTGGAGCGGGAACAACCTACGAGCAGTACTTC; CDR3 protein: CSASGAGTTYEQYF; D gene: TRBD2; clone size: .; V gene: TRBV20-1; J gene: TRBJ2-7; CDR3 length: 14
CDR3 DNA: TGTGCCATCAGCCGGGACAGATCAGAGACCCAGTACTTC; CDR3 protein: CAISRDRSETQYF; D gene: TRBD1; clone size: .; V gene: TRBV10-3; J gene: TRBJ2-5; CDR3 length: 13
CDR3 DNA: TGTGCCAGCAGCCGGGACAGGGACAACGAGCAGTACTTC; CDR3 protein: CASSRDRDNEQYF; D gene: TRBD1; clone size: .; V gene: TRBV6-5; J gene: TRBJ2-7; CDR3 length: 13
CDR3 DNA: TGTGCCAGTAGTATGGCTCAACACTATGGCTACACCTTC; CDR3 protein: CASSMAQHYGYTF; D gene: .; clone size: .; V gene: TRBV19; J gene: TRBJ1-2; CDR3 length: 13
CDR3 DNA: TGTGCCTGGAAGCTTTCGGCAGGGAAAGGCTATGGCTACACCTTC; CDR3 protein: CAWKLSAGKGYGYTF; D gene: .; clone size: .; V gene: TRBV30; J gene: TRBJ1-2; CDR3 length: 15
CDR3 DNA: TGTGCCAGCAGTTTGGGACTCTCAGATGGCTACACCTTC; CDR3 protein: CASSLGLSDGYTF; D gene: .; clone size: .; V gene: TRBV2; J gene: TRBJ1-2; CDR3 length: 13
CDR3 DNA: TGTGCCTGGAGTACGGCAGGCCCCTATGGCTACACCTTC; CDR3 protein: CAWSTAGPYGYTF; D gene: .; clone size: .; V gene: TRBV30; J gene: TRBJ1-2; CDR3 length: 13
CDR3 DNA: TGTGCCACCAGTGACCCTTGGGCAGGGATCAGCACAGATACGCAGTATTTT; CDR3 protein: CATSDPWAGISTDTQYF; D gene: .; clone size: .; V gene: TRBV24-1; J gene: TRBJ2-3; CDR3 length: 17
CDR3 DNA: TGTGCCAGCAGCCTGACCCGGGTCCATGGCTACACCTTC; CDR3 protein: CASSLTRVHGYTF; D gene: .; clone size: .; V gene: TRBV11-2; J gene: TRBJ1-2; CDR3 length: 13
CDR3 DNA: TGTGCCAGCAGCACAGGGGGCGCGGGTTTTCAGCCCCAGCATTTT; CDR3 protein: CASSTGGAGFQPQHF; D gene: TRBD1; clone size: .; V gene: TRBV28; J gene: TRBJ1-5; CDR3 length: 15
CDR3 DNA: TGTGCCACCAGCAGAGCTTGGACAGGGAGAGACAATGAGCAGTTCTTC; CDR3 protein: CATSRAWTGRDNEQFF; D gene: TRBD1; clone size: .; V gene: TRBV15; J gene: TRBJ2-1; CDR3 length: 16
CDR3 DNA: TGTGCCAGCAGCCAAGAGTGGCCCTCCTACGAGCAGTACTTC; CDR3 protein: CASSQEWPSYEQYF; D gene: .; clone size: .; V gene: TRBV4-2; J gene: TRBJ2-7; CDR3 length: 14
CDR3 DNA: TGTGCCTCATTAACACGGGACAGCTATGGCTACACCTTC; CDR3 protein: CASLTRDSYGYTF; D gene: TRBD1; clone size: .; V gene: TRBV19; J gene: TRBJ1-2; CDR3 length: 13
CDR3 DNA: TGTGCCAGCAGCATTCCGGGGGGGAGGACCCTCCACTTT; CDR3 protein: CASSIPGGRTLHF; D gene: .; clone size: .; V gene: TRBV7-9; J gene: TRBJ1-6; CDR3 length: 13
CDR3 DNA: TGTGCCAAAAGGACTAGCGTGAACACCGGGGAGCTGTTTTTT; CDR3 protein: CAKRTSVNTGELFF; D gene: TRBD2; clone size: once; V gene: TRBV2; J gene: TRBJ2-2; CDR3 length: 14
CDR3 DNA: TGTGCCAGCAGCCGCGGGCGACCGAGGGAATCTGAAGCTTTCTTT; CDR3 protein: CASSRGRPRESEAFF; D gene: .; clone size: .; V gene: TRBV6-5; J gene: TRBJ1-1; CDR3 length: 15
CDR3 DNA: TGTGCCAGCAGTAAGGGCAGGGGCACTGAAGCTTTCTTT; CDR3 protein: CASSKGRGTEAFF; D gene: .; clone size: .; V gene: TRBV2; J gene: TRBJ1-1; CDR3 length: 13
CDR3 DNA: TGTGCCAGCAGCGCTAGCGGGAACTTCTACGAGCAGTACTTC; CDR3 protein: CASSASGNFYEQYF; D gene: TRBD2; clone size: .; V gene: TRBV11-2; J gene: TRBJ2-7; CDR3 length: 14
CDR3 DNA: TGTGCCAGCAGGGGCTCCGGGACTAGCGGAGGATCCTACAATGAGCAGTTCTTC; CDR3 protein: CASRGSGTSGGSYNEQFF; D gene: TRBD2; clone size: .; V gene: TRBV2; J gene: TRBJ2-1; CDR3 length: 18
CDR3 DNA: TGTGCCAGCAGCCCCACGGGACTAGCGGGACGGAGGGAGCAGTTCTTC; CDR3 protein: CASSPTGLAGRREQFF; D gene: TRBD2; clone size: .; V gene: TRBV7-9; J gene: TRBJ2-1; CDR3 length: 16
CDR3 DNA: TGCAGTGCTGCCGGGGAGACCCAGTACTTC; CDR3 protein: CSAAGETQYF; D gene: .; clone size: .; V gene: TRBV20-1; J gene: TRBJ2-5; CDR3 length: 10
CDR3 DNA: TGTGCCAGTAGTGACAGGGCCCGCTCTGGGGCCAACGTCCTGACTTTC; CDR3 protein: CASSDRARSGANVLTF; D gene: TRBD1; clone size: .; V gene: TRBV19; J gene: TRBJ2-6; CDR3 length: 16
CDR3 DNA: TGTGCCAGCAGCCCAAGACAGGGGGCGAGCACTGAAGCTTTCTTT; CDR3 protein: CASSPRQGASTEAFF; D gene: TRBD1; clone size: .; V gene: TRBV7-9; J gene: TRBJ1-1; CDR3 length: 15
CDR3 DNA: TGTGCCAGCAGTACAATCGGACTAGCGGGGAACTTC; CDR3 protein: CASSTIGLAGNF; D gene: TRBD2; clone size: few; V gene: TRBV6-2/TRBV6-3; J gene: TRBJ2-7; CDR3 length: 12
CDR3 DNA: TGTGCCACCAGTGATTTGCGTGGCAGGGGGCAAGAGACCCAGTACTTC; CDR3 protein: CATSDLRGRGQETQYF; D gene: TRBD1; clone size: .; V gene: TRBV24-1; J gene: TRBJ2-5; CDR3 length: 16
CDR3 DNA: TGTGCCAGCCGTGCTGCGATCTATGGCTACACCTTC; CDR3 protein: CASRAAIYGYTF; D gene: .; clone size: .; V gene: TRBV28; J gene: TRBJ1-2; CDR3 length: 12
CDR3 DNA: TGTGCCAGTAGTTTGACAGGGCCAAACACTGAAGCTTTCTTT; CDR3 protein: CASSLTGPNTEAFF; D gene: TRBD1; clone size: .; V gene: TRBV19; J gene: TRBJ1-1; CDR3 length: 14
CDR3 DNA: TGTGCCAGCAGTGAGGAGGTGGGCACCGGGGAGCTGTTTTTT; CDR3 protein: CASSEEVGTGELFF; D gene: .; clone size: once; V gene: TRBV6-4; J gene: TRBJ2-2; CDR3 length: 14
CDR3 DNA: TGTGCCAGCAGTTATTACGGACAGAACTATGGCTACACCTTC; CDR3 protein: CASSYYGQNYGYTF; D gene: .; clone size: .; V gene: TRBV6-5; J gene: TRBJ1-2; CDR3 length: 14
CDR3 DNA: TGTGCCAGCAGCCCAATGTCTAGCGGGGGCCCTTGGGGCCAAGAGACCCAGTACTTC; CDR3 protein: CASSPMSSGGPWGQETQYF; D gene: TRBD2; clone size: .; V gene: TRBV7-9; J gene: TRBJ2-5; CDR3 length: 19
CDR3 DNA: TGTGCCAGCTCATTACAGGGGATTGACACTGAAGCTTTCTTT; CDR3 protein: CASSLQGIDTEAFF; D gene: TRBD1; clone size: .; V gene: TRBV18; J gene: TRBJ1-1; CDR3 length: 14
CDR3 DNA: TGCGCCAGCCTGGGGGGGCTTGAGCAGTTCTTC; CDR3 protein: CASLGGLEQFF; D gene: .; clone size: .; V gene: TRBV4-1; J gene: TRBJ2-1; CDR3 length: 11
CDR3 DNA: TGTGCCAGCAGTTTCCTCGACAGGGCCTATAATTCACCCCTCCACTTT; CDR3 protein: CASSFLDRAYNSPLHF; D gene: TRBD1; clone size: .; V gene: TRBV27; J gene: TRBJ1-6; CDR3 length: 16
CDR3 DNA: TGTGCCAGCACCTGGGGGAGGGTCGACGAAGCTTTCTTT; CDR3 protein: CASTWGRVDEAFF; D gene: .; clone size: once; V gene: TRBV12-3/TRBV12-4; J gene: TRBJ1-1; CDR3 length: 13
CDR3 DNA: TGTGCCAGCAGTCCCCTCCTCAGGAGCAGGGTAAATGAGCAGTTCTTC; CDR3 protein: CASSPLLRSRVNEQFF; D gene: .; clone size: .; V gene: TRBV28; J gene: TRBJ2-1; CDR3 length: 16
CDR3 DNA: TGTGCCAGCAGCGCAACCGGGACAGGGGCAACCGGGGAGCTGTTTTTT; CDR3 protein: CASSATGTGATGELFF; D gene: TRBD1; clone size: .; V gene: TRBV9; J gene: TRBJ2-2; CDR3 length: 16
CDR3 DNA: TGTGCCAGCAGCAAAGGACTAGCGGGGGGCTACAATGAGCAGTTCTTC; CDR3 protein: CASSKGLAGGYNEQFF; D gene: .; clone size: .; V gene: TRBV21-1; J gene: TRBJ2-1; CDR3 length: 16